This record concerns one T cell receptor beta chain sequence. Its antigen is unidentified. This entry is derived from a study of cytotoxic CD8 clonotypes in ibrutinib-treated CLL. Turning to the study itself: Researchers reported about 10 relapsed/refractory and approximately 16 treatment-naive patients, around 17 of them IGHV unmutated. Response was recorded as partial in some 25 patients and complete in 2; at median about 6 years, approximately 14 remained remitted and some 12 had progressed. Study outcomes and limitations: Baseline levels were approached again at progression, after clonality had risen at ibrutinib response.

The planned depth of sequencing spanned 1 in 200,000 to 1 in 1 million T cells. Using immunoSEQ multiplex PCR, the repertoire was profiled, and TCRdb retains in-frame clones only, with some absent. Of 300,000 to 400,000 clones in the sample, 67% are singletons; the top ten hold 6% to 6.5%. CDR1 and CDR2 (germline): SGHRS, YFSETQ. The ends were cut back, 2 bases at V and 6 bases at J, with 7 bases in the middle. The CDR3 sequence is 12 residues long. This clonotype was obtained from a human donor with chronic lymphocytic leukemia. The rearrangement joins TRBV5-1 to TRBJ2-3, with D unclear. The sequencing here drew on PBMCs, taken after 36 months of ibrutinib treatment. As DNA, the CDR3 is TGCGCCAGCAGCTTCAGTCAGGATACGCAGTATTTT. Protein sequence: CASSFSQDTQYF.